This T cell receptor (beta chain) emerged from a study of T-cell memory formation after mild COVID-19. Overall study: TCR clustering was largely donor specific.

Study-wide findings and caveats: SARS-CoV-2 specificity of second-wave clones peaking day 37 was unconfirmed.

5'RACE primed from the constant segment yielded TCR alpha and TCR beta cDNA libraries bearing sample barcodes and UMIs. From the 5' RACE reads, TCRdb called clonotypes with MiXCR, one entry per CDR3 protein. Here the sample spans around 340,000 distinct CDR3 sequences, approximately 15% being singletons. This clonotype was picked up a small number of times. Its target is not known. The V and J ends lost 6 bases and 0 bases, in that order; junction bases with no gene match: 10. Germline CDR1 reads SGHDT; CDR2 reads YYEEEE. The CDR3 has 16 residues. The sequenced sample consisted of PBMCs or a T cell subset sorted from them (not recorded which). The clonotype comes from a young man who had mild COVID-19 (a few samples of this study predate the infection). Cell type and time point are not known. V and J are TRBV5-6 and TRBJ2-7, with 9 bases aligning to TRBD1. The CDR3 protein is CASTRRTGVGSYEQYF. The CDR3 DNA follows: TGTGCCAGCACTCGGAGGACAGGGGTAGGCTCCTACGAGCAGTACTTC.